Reported below is one TCR beta chain. Source study methods: By means of reference gene primer amplification, nucleated cell counts were estimated. Produced via immunoSEQ multiplex PCR; TCRdb's table is partial and in-frame only. The V and J calls and clone size were taken over from that table, and D and trimming were inferred from the DNA. The repertoire holds about 260,000 clones, roughly nine tenths seen once, with less than 5% in the top ten. With 6 bases clipped from V and 7 bases from J, the junction kept 4 bases outside the gene matches. The CDR3 length is 12 residues. These data are taken from a study of blood T cell repertoires in COVID-19. Study background: Donors in the United States, Italy and Spain gave samples during acute or convalescent COVID-19. Sample material is recorded as cDNA or gDNA derived from T cells, B-cell-depleted T cells, or PBMCs.

The chain recombines TRBV12-3 or TRBV12-4 with TRBJ2-7; TRBD1 agrees at 9 bases. The sequenced sample consisted of peripheral blood. The sequence was obtained from a man aged 55 to 69 who had recovered from COVID-19. CDR3 sequence: CASRGTGWEQYF. CDR3 DNA: TGTGCCAGCAGAGGGACAGGGTGGGAGCAGTACTTC.